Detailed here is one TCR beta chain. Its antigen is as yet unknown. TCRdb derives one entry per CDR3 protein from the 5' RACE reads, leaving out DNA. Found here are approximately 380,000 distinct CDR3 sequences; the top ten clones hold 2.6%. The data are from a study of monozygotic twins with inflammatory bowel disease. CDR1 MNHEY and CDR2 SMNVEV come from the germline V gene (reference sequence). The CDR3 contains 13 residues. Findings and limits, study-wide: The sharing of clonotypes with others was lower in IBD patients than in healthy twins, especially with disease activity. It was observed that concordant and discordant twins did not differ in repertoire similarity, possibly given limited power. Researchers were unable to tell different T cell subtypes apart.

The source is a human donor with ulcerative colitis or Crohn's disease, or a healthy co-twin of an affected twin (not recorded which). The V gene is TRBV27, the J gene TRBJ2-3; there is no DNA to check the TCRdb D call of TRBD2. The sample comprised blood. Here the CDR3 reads CASSFERGGTQYF.